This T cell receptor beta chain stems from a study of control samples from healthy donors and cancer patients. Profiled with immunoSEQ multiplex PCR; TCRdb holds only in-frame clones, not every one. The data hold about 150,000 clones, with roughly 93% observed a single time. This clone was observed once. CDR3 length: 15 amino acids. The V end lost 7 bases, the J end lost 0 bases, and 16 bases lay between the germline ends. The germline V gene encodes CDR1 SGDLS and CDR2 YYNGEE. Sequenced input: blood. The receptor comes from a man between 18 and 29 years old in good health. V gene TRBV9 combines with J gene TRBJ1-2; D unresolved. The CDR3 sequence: CASSRRLGPNYGYTF. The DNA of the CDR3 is TGTGCCAGCTCCCGTCGGCTGGGCCCTAACTATGGCTACACCTTC.